The present T cell receptor beta chain was sequenced within a study of blood T cells in healthy people across ages. The junction had 9 bases not matched to a gene; V was cut back by 4 bases and J by 8 bases. Germline V gives CDR1 SGHRS, CDR2 YFSETQ. The CDR3 runs to 14 residues. Primed by a sample-barcoded 5' primer and a J-beta primer mix, a second PCR proceeded for roughly 6 to 12 cycles. TCRdb re-analysed the 5' RACE reads in MiXCR, keeping a single row per CDR3 protein. The sample has 800,000 or so distinct CDR3 sequences, around 25% seen once; the top ten hold under 4%. The data were also submitted as part of a second study, on T cells of mothers and their children.

Specimen: blood. The V gene is TRBV5-1, the J gene TRBJ1-2; 9 positions agree with TRBD1. The sequence derives from a boy aged 10-17 years in good health. CDR3 sequence (DNA): TGCGCCAGCAGCCGGGACAGGGAGTTGAAGGGCTACACCTTC. Its protein is CASSRDRELKGYTF.